The 3 T cell receptor beta chains reported below all come from one sample, sequenced in a study of CD8 T cells in Susac syndrome. Reverse transcription used about 0.45 to 1 ug RNA and random hexamers. TCRdb reanalysed the immunoSEQ multiplex PCR reads using MiXCR and keeps one entry per CDR3 protein. Of nearly 70,000 distinct CDR3 sequences listed, roughly 94% are singletons. The specimen was CD8+ T cells from PBMCs. These TCRs come from a human donor in good health.

The genes are TRBV20-1 and TRBJ2-1, with no clear D. The CDR3 extends over 14 amino acids. V was trimmed by 3 bases and J by 0 bases, leaving 9 bases between them. CDR1 is DFQATT, CDR2 SNEGSKA, per germline (reference sequence). CDR3 residues: CSASLGSSYNEQFF. The CDR3 coding sequence is TGCAGTGCTAGTCTGGGAAGCTCCTACAATGAGCAGTTCTTC.

The chain has TRBV27 and TRBJ2-1, with D unclear. This CDR3 is built from 12 residues. Trimming took 6 bases from V and 5 from J, leaving 8 bases between them. Germline V CDR1 and CDR2: MNHEY, SMNVEV (reference sequence). The CDR3 DNA reads TGTGCCAGCAGCCGACCCGACAATGAGCAGTTCTTC. As protein: CASSRPDNEQFF.

The chain carries TRBV10-3 and TRBJ2-2; 7 positions match TRBD1. The CDR3 is made up of 14 amino acids. The germline V gene encodes CDR1 ENHRY and CDR2 SYGVKD. V dropped 2 bases and J dropped 6; count of bases not matched to a gene: 3. Here the CDR3 reads CAISEETGPGELFF. CDR3 nucleotide sequence: TGTGCCATCAGTGAGGAGACAGGGCCCGGGGAGCTGTTTTTT.